The 21 T cell receptor beta chains in this list originate from one sample, sequenced in a study of cytomegalovirus exposure and HLA in healthy donors. 13 Jbeta primers and 60 Vbeta primers were used for the PCR. Some clones are missing from TCRdb's copy, which holds only in-frame ones; the method was immunoSEQ multiplex PCR. The sample has 100,000 to 150,000 clones, 83% seen once. Sequenced material: PBMCs. These receptors were collected from a woman in her thirties or forties in good health and CMV-seropositive.

This clone was recorded a few times. The chain is built from TRBV2 and TRBJ1-1, with D possibly TRBD1 on 5 matching bases. Germline loops: CDR1 SNHLY, CDR2 FYNNEI. The CDR3 sequence is 14 residues long. V was trimmed by 10 bases and J by 4 bases, leaving 19 bases between them. The CDR3 region is CAINRKGRVTEAFF. The CDR3 DNA sequence: TGTGCCATAAACAGGAAGGGGAGGGTCACTGAAGCTTTCTTT.

This chain uses TRBV7-2 with TRBJ1-2, with TRBD1 matching 7 bases. Per germline, CDR1 SGHTA and CDR2 FQGNSA. V was clipped by 3 bases and J by 6 bases; unmatched bases: 4. The CDR3 has 13 residues. This chain's CDR3 is CASSFPQGDGYTF. In nucleotides, the CDR3 is TGTGCCAGCAGCTTTCCTCAGGGGGATGGCTACACCTTC.

V and J are TRBV27 and TRBJ2-4, with D perhaps matching TRBD2 (6 bases). The germline gives CDR1 MNHEY, CDR2 SMNVEV (reference sequence). The CDR3 covers 15 residues. V lost 5 bases, J lost 4 bases, and 15 bases lay in between. CDR3 residues: CASSPGGAGKNIQYF. The CDR3 DNA sequence: TGTGCCAGCAGTCCTGGAGGAGCGGGTAAAAACATTCAGTACTTC.

The chain is built from TRBV19 and TRBJ2-2; D might be TRBD1 or TRBD2, each matching 5 bases. The CDR3 runs 14 residues. The V gene's germline CDR1 is LNHDA and CDR2 SQIVND (reference sequence). Trimming stripped 4 bases from V and 4 bases from J, with 10 bases between. The CDR3 protein is CASSREGSTGELFF. DNA for the CDR3: TGTGCCAGTAGTAGAGAGGGGAGCACCGGGGAGCTGTTTTTT.

This chain connects TRBV7-3 to TRBJ2-1; maybe TRBD2 (6 bases). V lost 1 base, J lost 2 bases, and 9 bases lay in between. Germline V CDR1 and CDR2: SGHTA, FQGTGA. The CDR3 length is 15 residues. CDR3 region: CASSLNSGAYNEQFF. CDR3 in DNA: TGTGCCAGCAGCTTAAATAGCGGAGCCTACAATGAGCAGTTCTTC. Using reference TRBV7-3 and TRBJ2-1 for the parts outside the CDR3, the full variable domain is GAGVSQTPSNKVTEKGKYVELRCDPISGHTALYWYRQSLGQGPEFLIYFQGTGAADDSGLPNDRFFAVRPEGSVSTLKIQRTERGDSAVYLCASSLNSGAYNEQFFGPGTRLTVL.

The genes are TRBV18 and TRBJ2-7, with 7 bases lining up with TRBD2. From germline, CDR1 is KGHSH and CDR2 LQKENI. V shed 5 bases, J shed 0 bases, and the junction held 10 bases outside the gene matches. CDR3 length equals 16 residues. The CDR3 nucleotides are TGTGCCAGCTCATACCTCCGGAGCGGGATCTCCTACGAGCAGTACTTC. The encoded protein is CASSYLRSGISYEQYF.

V is TRBV4-1 and J is TRBJ1-2, with D possibly being TRBD1 (6 bases). This CDR3 has 14 residues. V shed 4 bases and J shed 4 bases, with 13 bases lying between them. CDR1 is MGHRA and CDR2 is YSYEKL in the germline V gene. CDR3 bases: TGCGCCAGCAGCCGAGAAGGACAGAGCTATGGCTACACCTTC. Translating it yields CASSREGQSYGYTF.

This chain connects TRBV7-8 to TRBJ2-1; 7 nucleotides align to TRBD2. Germline V lookup: CDR1 SGHVS, CDR2 FQNEAQ. Trimming took 5 bases from V and 4 from J; bases not matched to a gene: 11. This CDR3 has 16 amino acids. The CDR3 spells CASSPLRTSAYNEQFF. In nucleotides, the CDR3 is TGTGCCAGCAGCCCGCTCCGGACTAGTGCTTACAATGAGCAGTTCTTC.

Regarding this clone: A read error may account for a junction end that differs from germline. The chain couples TRBV5-3 to TRBJ1-2; D is unclear. TRBV5-3 is identified as an open reading frame with a role that is uncertain. There are 8 residues in the CDR3. This CDR3 is CARSFGSF. The DNA for the CDR3 is TGTGCCAGAAGCTTCGGGAGCTTC.

This chain joins TRBV5-1 and TRBJ2-7; 7 nucleotides agree with TRBD1. The germline gives CDR1 SGHRS, CDR2 YFSETQ. The CDR3 consists of 13 residues. V shed 5 bases, J shed 0 bases, and the junction held 2 bases outside the gene matches. This chain's CDR3 is CASSPGGSYEQYF. The CDR3 DNA sequence: TGCGCCAGCAGTCCAGGGGGCTCCTACGAGCAGTACTTC. The full variable domain, completed using reference TRBV5-1 and TRBJ2-7, is KAGVTQTPRYLIKTRGQQVTLSCSPISGHRSVSWYQQTPGQGLQFLFEYFSETQRNKGNFPGRFSGRQFSNSRSEMNVSTLELGDSALYLCASSPGGSYEQYFGPGTRLTVT.

The chain joins TRBV5-1 to TRBJ2-5; 8 bases are a match to TRBD1. The V gene's germline CDR1 is SGHRS and CDR2 YFSETQ. The CDR3 runs to 15 residues. V gave up 0 bases and J gave up 5 bases; unmatched junction bases: 6. The CDR3 bases are TGCGCCAGCAGCTTGGCGTCAGGGGGCAGGGAGACCCAGTACTTC. It encodes CASSLASGGRETQYF.

The V call is TRBV28, the J call TRBJ2-1; no definite D call. With 5 bases removed from V and 5 bases from J, the gap between germline ends came to 4 bases. Germline CDR1 reads MDHEN; CDR2 reads SYDVKM. This CDR3 has 11 amino acids. The CDR3 sequence is CASSLHNEQFF. CDR3 coding DNA: TGTGCCAGCAGTCTCCACAATGAGCAGTTCTTC.

J is TRBJ1-1 and V is TRBV29-1; D call uncertain. The germline V gene encodes CDR1 SQVTM and CDR2 ANQGSEA. V dropped 5 bases and J dropped 1 base, with 17 bases sitting between them. The CDR3 is made up of 15 amino acids. CDR3 loop: CSVIDIIAGNTEAFF. The CDR3 DNA sequence: TGCAGCGTTATCGACATCATTGCGGGGAACACTGAAGCTTTCTTT. The whole variable domain, remainder taken from reference TRBV29-1 and TRBJ1-1, is SAVISQKPSRDICQRGTSLTIQCQVDSQVTMMFWYRQQPGQSLTLIATANQGSEATYESGFVIDKFPISRPNLTFSTLTVSNMSPEDSSIYLCSVIDIIAGNTEAFFGQGTRLTVV.

The chain is built from TRBV19 and TRBJ2-1; 8 bases align to TRBD1. The CDR3 contains 15 residues. Germline V gene lookup returns CDR1 LNHDA and CDR2 SQIVND (reference sequence). Germline trimming cut 10 bases from V and 3 bases from J; bases unmatched to any gene: 11. CDR3 in DNA: TGTGCCACCCTAGGTCGGGACAGGAGCTACAATGAGCAGTTCTTC. It translates to CATLGRDRSYNEQFF.

The genes are TRBV29-1 and TRBJ1-1; 7 nucleotides match TRBD1. This CDR3 is built from 13 residues. Per the germline V gene, CDR1 is SQVTM and CDR2 is ANQGSEA. The V and J ends lost 2 bases and 8 bases, in that order; junction bases with no gene match: 8. Here the CDR3 reads CSVERGRDAEAFF. In nucleotides, the CDR3 is TGCAGCGTTGAAAGGGGGCGCGATGCGGAAGCTTTCTTT.

The rearrangement joins TRBV29-1 to TRBJ2-3, with TRBD2 matching 14 bases. Germline V gene data show CDR1 as SQVTM and CDR2 as ANQGSEA. The CDR3 covers 15 residues. V shed 7 bases, J shed 2 bases, and the junction held 5 bases outside the gene matches. CDR3 bases: TGCAGCGCCGGACTAGCGGGAGGCCCCACAGATACGCAGTATTTT. It codes for CSAGLAGGPTDTQYF.

The chain employs TRBV27 and TRBJ2-1; D is possibly TRBD1 (6 bases). The V end was cut by 2 bases, the J end by 0 bases, with 8 bases between. This CDR3 contains 15 residues. Germline CDR1 and CDR2: MNHEY and SMNVEV (reference sequence). CDR3 in amino acids: CASSLAGVSYNEQFF. Written as DNA, the CDR3 is TGTGCCAGCAGTTTAGCAGGGGTCTCCTACAATGAGCAGTTCTTC.

This clone was detected only a few times. The chain is built from TRBV4-2 and TRBJ2-3; TRBD2 matches 7 bases. The CDR3 is 16 residues long. Germline CDR1 and CDR2: LGHNA and YNFKEQ. With V trimmed by 7 bases and J by 7 bases, 17 bases remained unmatched. CDR3 DNA: TGTGCCAGCACCCGAAATCAGCGGGAAATGGGGAATACGCAGTATTTT. It specifies CASTRNQREMGNTQYF.

The chain employs TRBV27 and TRBJ2-7; possibly TRBD1 for D (6 bases). The CDR3 sequence is 13 residues long. With 5 bases removed from V and 3 bases from J, the gap between germline ends came to 11 bases. CDR1 MNHEY and CDR2 SMNVEV come from the germline V gene (reference sequence). CDR3 coding DNA: TGTGCCAGCAGTCTGGACAGCTACTACGAGCAGTACTTC. It codes for CASSLDSYYEQYF.

The chain links TRBV5-7 to TRBJ1-5; TRBD1 matches at 8 bases. TRBV5-7 is filed as an ORF, its function uncertain. The CDR3 extends over 19 amino acids. V shed 3 bases and J 2 bases; nucleotides not matched to a gene: 16. CDR3 DNA sequence: TGTGCCAGCAGCTCCCCGCAGGGGGCGCCTGCCGACGGCAATCAGCCCCAGCATTTT. Its translation is CASSSPQGAPADGNQPQHF.

The chain has TRBV9 and TRBJ2-2, with unresolved D. This CDR3 is built from 15 residues. Trimming removed 4 bases from V and 5 bases from J, with 15 bases in between. CDR1 and CDR2 from the germline V gene are SGDLS and YYNGEE. CDR3 protein: CASSFQTDLTGELFF. CDR3 in DNA: TGTGCCAGCAGCTTCCAAACAGACCTGACCGGGGAGCTGTTTTTT. Based on the CDR3 plus reference TRBV9 and TRBJ2-2, the full variable domain is DSGVTQTPKHLITATGQRVTLRCSPRSGDLSVYWYQQSLDQGLQFLIQYYNGEERAKGNILERFSAQQFPDLHSELNLSSLELGDSALYFCASSFQTDLTGELFFGEGSRLTVL.